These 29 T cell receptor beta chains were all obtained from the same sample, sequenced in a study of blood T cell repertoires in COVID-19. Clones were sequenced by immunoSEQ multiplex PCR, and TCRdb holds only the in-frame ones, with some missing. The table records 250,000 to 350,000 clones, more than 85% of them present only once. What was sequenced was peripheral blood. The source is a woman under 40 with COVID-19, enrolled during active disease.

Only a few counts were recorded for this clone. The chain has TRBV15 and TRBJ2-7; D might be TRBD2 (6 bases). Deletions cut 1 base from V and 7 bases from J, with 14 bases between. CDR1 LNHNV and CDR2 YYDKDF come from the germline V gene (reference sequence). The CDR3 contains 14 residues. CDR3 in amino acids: CATSRGSRAGEQYF. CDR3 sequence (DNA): TGTGCCACCAGCAGAGGTAGCAGGGCGGGGGAGCAGTACTTC.

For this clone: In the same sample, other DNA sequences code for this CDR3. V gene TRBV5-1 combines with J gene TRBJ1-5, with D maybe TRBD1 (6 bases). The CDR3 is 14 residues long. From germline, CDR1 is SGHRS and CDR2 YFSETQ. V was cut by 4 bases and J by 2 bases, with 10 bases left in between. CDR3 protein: CASSLEGGNQPQHF. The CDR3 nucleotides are TGCGCCAGCAGCCTGGAGGGGGGCAATCAGCCCCAGCATTTT.

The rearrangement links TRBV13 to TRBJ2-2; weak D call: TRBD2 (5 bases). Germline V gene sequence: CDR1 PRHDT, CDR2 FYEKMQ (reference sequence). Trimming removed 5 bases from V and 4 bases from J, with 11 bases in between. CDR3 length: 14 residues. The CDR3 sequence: CASSPTRGTGELFF. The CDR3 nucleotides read TGTGCCAGCAGCCCGACCCGGGGCACCGGGGAGCTGTTTTTT. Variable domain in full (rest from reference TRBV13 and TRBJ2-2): AAGVIQSPRHLIKEKRETATLKCYPIPRHDTVYWYQQGPGQDPQFLISFYEKMQSDKGSIPDRFSAQQFSDYHSELNMSSLELGDSALYFCASSPTRGTGELFFGEGSRLTVL.

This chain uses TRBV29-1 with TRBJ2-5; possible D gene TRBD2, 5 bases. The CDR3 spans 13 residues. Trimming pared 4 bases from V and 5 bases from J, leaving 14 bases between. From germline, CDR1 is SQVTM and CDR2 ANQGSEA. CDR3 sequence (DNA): TGCAGCGTTGTCAAAGACGGGGTGGAGACCCAGTACTTC. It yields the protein CSVVKDGVETQYF.

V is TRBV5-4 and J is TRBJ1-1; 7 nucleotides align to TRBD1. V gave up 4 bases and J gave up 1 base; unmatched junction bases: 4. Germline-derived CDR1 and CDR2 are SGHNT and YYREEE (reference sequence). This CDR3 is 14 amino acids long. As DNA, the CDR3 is TGTGCCAGCAGCAGCCGGGACAGGAACACTGAAGCTTTCTTT. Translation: CASSSRDRNTEAFF.

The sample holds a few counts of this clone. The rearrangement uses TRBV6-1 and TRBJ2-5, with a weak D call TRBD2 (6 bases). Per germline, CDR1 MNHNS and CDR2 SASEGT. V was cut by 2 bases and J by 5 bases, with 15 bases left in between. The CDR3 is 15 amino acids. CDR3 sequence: CASSEMGGRAETQYF. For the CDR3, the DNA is TGTGCCAGCAGTGAAATGGGGGGACGGGCGGAGACCCAGTACTTC.

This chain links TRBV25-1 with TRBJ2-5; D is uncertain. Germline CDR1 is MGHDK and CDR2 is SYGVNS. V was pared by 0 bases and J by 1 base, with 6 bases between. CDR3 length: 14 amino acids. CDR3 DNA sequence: TGTGCCAGCAGTGAATATACCGGCCAAGAGACCCAGTACTTC. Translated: CASSEYTGQETQYF.

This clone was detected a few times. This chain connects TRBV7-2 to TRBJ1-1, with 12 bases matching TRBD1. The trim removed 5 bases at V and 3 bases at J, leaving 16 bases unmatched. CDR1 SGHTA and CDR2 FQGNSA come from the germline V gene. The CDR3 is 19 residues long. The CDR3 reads CASSRTGQGAIYSYTEAFF. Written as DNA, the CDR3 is TGTGCCAGCAGCCGCACGGGACAGGGGGCAATCTATTCATACACTGAAGCTTTCTTT.

As DNA, the CDR3 is TGTGCCAGCACCCGACTAGAGTACGTTCAGTTCTTC. Protein product: CASTRLEYVQFF. The chain couples TRBV7-3 to TRBJ2-1; weak D call: TRBD2 (6 bases). Germline CDR1 is SGHTA and CDR2 is FQGTGA. Trimming took off 7 bases at V and 13 bases at J, with 17 bases between the two ends. The CDR3 length is 12 residues.

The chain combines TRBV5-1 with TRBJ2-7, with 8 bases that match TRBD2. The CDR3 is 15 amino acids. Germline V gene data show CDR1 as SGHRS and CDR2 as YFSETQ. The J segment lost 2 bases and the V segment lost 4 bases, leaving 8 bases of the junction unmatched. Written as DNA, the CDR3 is TGCGCCAGCAGCCACGGGGGGGGCTCTACCTACGAGCAGTACTTC. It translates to CASSHGGGSTYEQYF.

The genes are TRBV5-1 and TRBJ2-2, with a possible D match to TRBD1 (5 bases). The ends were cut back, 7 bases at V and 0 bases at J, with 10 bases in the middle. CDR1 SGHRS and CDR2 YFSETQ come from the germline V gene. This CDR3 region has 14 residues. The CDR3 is CASSSRANTGELFF. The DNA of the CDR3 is TGCGCCAGCTCGTCCAGGGCGAACACCGGGGAGCTGTTTTTT. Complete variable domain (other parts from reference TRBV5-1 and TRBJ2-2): KAGVTQTPRYLIKTRGQQVTLSCSPISGHRSVSWYQQTPGQGLQFLFEYFSETQRNKGNFPGRFSGRQFSNSRSEMNVSTLELGDSALYLCASSSRANTGELFFGEGSRLTVL.

The CDR3 reads CASSLARAGETQYF. As DNA, the CDR3 is TGCGCCAGCAGCTTGGCCAGGGCGGGGGAGACCCAGTACTTC. The V gene is TRBV5-1, the J gene TRBJ2-5, with TRBD2 as a possible D gene (6 bases). Trimming shortened V by 0 bases and J by 5 bases, and 11 bases separated the two germline ends. Looked up from germline, CDR1 is SGHRS and CDR2 is YFSETQ. The CDR3 covers 14 residues. The full variable domain, with the rest looked up from reference TRBV5-1 and TRBJ2-5, is KAGVTQTPRYLIKTRGQQVTLSCSPISGHRSVSWYQQTPGQGLQFLFEYFSETQRNKGNFPGRFSGRQFSNSRSEMNVSTLELGDSALYLCASSLARAGETQYFGPGTRLLVL.

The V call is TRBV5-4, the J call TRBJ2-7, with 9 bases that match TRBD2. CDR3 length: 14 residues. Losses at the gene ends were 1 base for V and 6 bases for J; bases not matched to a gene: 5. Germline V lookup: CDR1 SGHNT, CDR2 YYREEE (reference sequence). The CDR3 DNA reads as TGTGCCAGCAGCTTGCTGTCTAGCGGGACCGAGCAGTACTTC. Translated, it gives CASSLLSSGTEQYF.

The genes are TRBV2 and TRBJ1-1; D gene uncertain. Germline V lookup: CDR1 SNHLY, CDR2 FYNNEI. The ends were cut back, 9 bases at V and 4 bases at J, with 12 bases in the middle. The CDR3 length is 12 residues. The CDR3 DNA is TGTGCCAGTTTCCTCGAGGGCACTGAAGCTTTCTTT. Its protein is CASFLEGTEAFF.

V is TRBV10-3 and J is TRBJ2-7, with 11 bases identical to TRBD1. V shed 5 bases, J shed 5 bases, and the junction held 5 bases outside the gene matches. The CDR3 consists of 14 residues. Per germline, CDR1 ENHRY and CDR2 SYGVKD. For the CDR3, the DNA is TGTGCCATCAGTATACGGACAGGGGGCAACGAGCAGTACTTC. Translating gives CAISIRTGGNEQYF.

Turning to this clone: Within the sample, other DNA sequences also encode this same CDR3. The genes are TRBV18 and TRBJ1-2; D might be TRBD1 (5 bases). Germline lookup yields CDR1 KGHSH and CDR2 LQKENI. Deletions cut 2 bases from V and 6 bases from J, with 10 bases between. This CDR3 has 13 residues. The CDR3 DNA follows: TGTGCCAGCTCACCAGGGCAGGGAAATGGCTACACCTTC. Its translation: CASSPGQGNGYTF.

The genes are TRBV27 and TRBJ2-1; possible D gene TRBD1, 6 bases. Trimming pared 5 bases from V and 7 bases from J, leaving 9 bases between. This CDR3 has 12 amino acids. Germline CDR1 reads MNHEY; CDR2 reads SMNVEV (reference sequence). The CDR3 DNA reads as TGTGCCAGCAGTCTCGGACAGAATGAGCAGTTCTTC. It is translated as CASSLGQNEQFF.

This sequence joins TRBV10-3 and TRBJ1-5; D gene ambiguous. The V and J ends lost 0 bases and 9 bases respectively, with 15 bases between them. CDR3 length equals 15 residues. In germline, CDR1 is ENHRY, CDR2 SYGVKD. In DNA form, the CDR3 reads TGTGCCATCAGTGAGTCGACGGCGGGCAAGAGGCCCCAGCATTTT. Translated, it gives CAISESTAGKRPQHF.

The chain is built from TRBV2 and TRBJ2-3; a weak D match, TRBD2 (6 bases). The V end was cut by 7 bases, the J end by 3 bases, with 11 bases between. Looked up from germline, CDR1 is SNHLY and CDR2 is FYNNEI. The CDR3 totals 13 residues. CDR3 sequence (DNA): TGTGCCAGCATTCGGGACTTTACAGATACGCAGTATTTT. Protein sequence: CASIRDFTDTQYF.

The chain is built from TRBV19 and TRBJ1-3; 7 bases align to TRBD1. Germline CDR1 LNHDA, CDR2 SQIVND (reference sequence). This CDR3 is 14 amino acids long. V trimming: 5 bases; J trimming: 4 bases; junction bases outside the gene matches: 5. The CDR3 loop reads CASSVGQAGNTIYF. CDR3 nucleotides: TGTGCCAGTAGTGTTGGACAGGCCGGAAACACCATATATTTT.

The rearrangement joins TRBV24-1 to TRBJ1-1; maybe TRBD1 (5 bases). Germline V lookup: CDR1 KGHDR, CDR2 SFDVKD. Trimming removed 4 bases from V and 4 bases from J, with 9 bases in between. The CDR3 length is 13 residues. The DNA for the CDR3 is TGTGCCACCAGTGAGAGGGACTTCACTGAAGCTTTCTTT. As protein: CATSERDFTEAFF.

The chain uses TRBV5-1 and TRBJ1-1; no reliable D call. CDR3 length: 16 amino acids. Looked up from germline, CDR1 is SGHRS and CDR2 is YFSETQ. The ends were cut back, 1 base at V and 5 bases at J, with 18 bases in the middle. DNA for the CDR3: TGCGCCAGCAGCTTGCTCGGGAGTAGGGATTCGACTGAAGCTTTCTTT. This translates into CASSLLGSRDSTEAFF.

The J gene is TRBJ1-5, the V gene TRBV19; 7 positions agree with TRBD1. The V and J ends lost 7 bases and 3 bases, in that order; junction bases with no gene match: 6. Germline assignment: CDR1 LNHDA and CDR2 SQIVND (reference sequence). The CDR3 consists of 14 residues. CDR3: CASKETGNNQPQHF. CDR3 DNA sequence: TGTGCCAGTAAAGAGACAGGGAACAATCAGCCCCAGCATTTT. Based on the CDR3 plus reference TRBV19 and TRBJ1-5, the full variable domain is DGGITQSPKYLFRKEGQNVTLSCEQNLNHDAMYWYRQDPGQGLRLIYYSQIVNDFQKGDIAEGYSVSREKKESFPLTVTSAQKNPTAFYLCASKETGNNQPQHFGDGTRLSIL.

The CDR3 DNA reads TGTGCCAGCAGCCCCGCGACAGGCTACAATCAGCCCCAGCATTTT. Amino acids: CASSPATGYNQPQHF. This chain uses TRBV28 with TRBJ1-5; maybe TRBD1 (6 bases). There are 15 residues in the CDR3. Germline V CDR1 and CDR2: MDHEN, SYDVKM. V was cut by 6 bases and J by 3 bases, with 15 bases left in between.

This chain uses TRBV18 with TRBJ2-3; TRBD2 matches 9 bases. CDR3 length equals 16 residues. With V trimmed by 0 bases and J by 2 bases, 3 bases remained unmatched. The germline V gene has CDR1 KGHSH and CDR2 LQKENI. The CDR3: CASSPPTSGITDTQYF. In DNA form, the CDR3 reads TGTGCCAGCTCACCACCGACTAGCGGAATCACAGATACGCAGTATTTT.

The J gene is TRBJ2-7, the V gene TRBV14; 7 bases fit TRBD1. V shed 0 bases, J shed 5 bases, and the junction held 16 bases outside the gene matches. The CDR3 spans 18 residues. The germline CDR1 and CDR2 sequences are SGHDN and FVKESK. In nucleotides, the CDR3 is TGTGCCAGCAGCCAAGAGAGACTCCGGGACAGCGGAAAAGACGAGCAGTACTTC. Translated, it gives CASSQERLRDSGKDEQYF.

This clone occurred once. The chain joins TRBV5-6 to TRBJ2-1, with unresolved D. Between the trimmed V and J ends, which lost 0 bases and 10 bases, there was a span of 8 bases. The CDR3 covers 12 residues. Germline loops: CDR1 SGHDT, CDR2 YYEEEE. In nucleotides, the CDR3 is TGTGCCAGCAGCTTGGATTCGGAGGAGCAGTTCTTC. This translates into CASSLDSEEQFF. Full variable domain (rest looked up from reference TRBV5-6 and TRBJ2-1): DAGVTQSPTHLIKTRGQQVTLRCSPKSGHDTVSWYQQALGQGPQFIFQYYEEEERQRGNFPDRFSGHQFPNYSSELNVNALLLGDSALYLCASSLDSEEQFFGPGTRLTVL.

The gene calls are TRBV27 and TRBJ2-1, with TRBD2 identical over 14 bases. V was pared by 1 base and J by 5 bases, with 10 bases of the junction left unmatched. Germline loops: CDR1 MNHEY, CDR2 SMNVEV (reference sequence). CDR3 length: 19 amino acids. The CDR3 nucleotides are TGTGCCAGCAGTTTATTATTTAGGACTAGCGGGGGGATGGACAATGAGCAGTTCTTC. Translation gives CASSLLFRTSGGMDNEQFF.

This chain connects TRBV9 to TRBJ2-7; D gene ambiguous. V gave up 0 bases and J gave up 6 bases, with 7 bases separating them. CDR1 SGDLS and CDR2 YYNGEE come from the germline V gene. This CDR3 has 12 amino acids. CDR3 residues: CASSVDRGEQYF. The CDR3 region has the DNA TGTGCCAGCAGCGTAGACCGAGGCGAGCAGTACTTC.